This T cell receptor (beta chain) comes out of a study of shared clonotypes between healthy human individuals. Genomic DNA per cell subset filled all wells of several immunoSEQ plates. Sequencing was performed with immunoSEQ multiplex PCR; in TCRdb, only in-frame clones are kept and a portion is missing. The sample lists under 600,000 clones, 90% to 97% occurring once. Trimming stripped 6 bases from V and 7 bases from J, with 9 bases between. This CDR3 has 12 residues. Germline CDR1 SNHLY, CDR2 FYNNEI. The clonotype originates from a woman in her thirties in good health. Sequencing was done on a sample of naive CD4+ T cells sorted from blood. Noted subset: CD45RA+ positively selected. The rearrangement joins TRBV2 to TRBJ1-4; D is ambiguous. The CDR3 protein is CASRAEIEKLFF. DNA of the CDR3: TGTGCCAGCAGGGCAGAAATTGAAAAACTGTTTTTT.